The 5 T cell receptor beta chains in this list originate from one sample, sequenced in a study of shared clonotypes between healthy human individuals. Naive CD8 cells comprised CD45RO-negative, CCR7-positively selected cells, excluding terminally differentiated effector memory CD45RA+ cells. The data were produced by immunoSEQ multiplex PCR, yet TCRdb's version contains in-frame clones alone and is incomplete. The sample has more than 2 million clones, 85% to 95% seen once. Specimen: naive CD8+ T cells from PBMCs. These receptors were obtained from a man aged 18 to 29 in good health. Some clones in this sample may be carry-over from other donors' samples.

V usage is TRBV18 and J usage is TRBJ2-5; possible D gene TRBD1, 6 bases. The CDR3 spans 15 residues. Trimming left V 0 bases short and J 3 bases short, with 11 bases between. Looked up from germline, CDR1 is KGHSH and CDR2 is LQKENI. The CDR3 sequence: CASSPPGSGEETQYF. CDR3 bases: TGTGCCAGCTCACCACCGGGGTCAGGGGAAGAGACCCAGTACTTC. Full variable domain (rest looked up from reference TRBV18 and TRBJ2-5): NAGVMQNPRHLVRRRGQEARLRCSPMKGHSHVYWYRQLPEEGLKFMVYLQKENIIDESGMPKERFSAEFPKEGPSILRIQQVVRGDSAAYFCASSPPGSGEETQYFGPGTRLLVL.

The rearrangement links TRBV5-6 to TRBJ1-5, with D possibly TRBD1 on 6 matching bases. Trimming took off 2 bases at V and 8 bases at J, with 17 bases between the two ends. The CDR3 contains 15 residues. CDR1 is SGHDT, CDR2 YYEEEE, per germline. Here the CDR3 DNA reads TGTGCCAGCAGCTTCGAGGGACAAGGGCTTGAGCCCCAGCATTTT. As protein: CASSFEGQGLEPQHF.

V and J are TRBV11-2 and TRBJ2-7; 7 nucleotides align to TRBD1. With 7 bases clipped from V and 0 bases from J, the junction kept 9 bases outside the gene matches. The CDR3 has 15 amino acids. The germline gives CDR1 SGHAT, CDR2 FQNNGV. CDR3 nucleotides: TGTGCCAGCACCGCGACAGGGATTAGCTCCTACGAGCAGTACTTC. Translating it yields CASTATGISSYEQYF.

V is TRBV9 and J is TRBJ2-2, with 16 bases identical to TRBD2. Per the germline V gene, CDR1 is SGDLS and CDR2 is YYNGEE. The CDR3 contains 19 residues. V was pared by 4 bases and J by 0 bases, with 6 bases of the junction left unmatched. CDR3 sequence (DNA): TGTGCCAGCAGCTTACCGGGACTAGCGGGAGGGACGAACACCGGGGAGCTGTTTTTT. Its translation is CASSLPGLAGGTNTGELFF.

The J gene is TRBJ1-3, the V gene TRBV5-1, with D tentatively TRBD1 (5 bases). Germline V gene data show CDR1 as SGHRS and CDR2 as YFSETQ. Trimming pared 4 bases from V and 0 bases from J, leaving 26 bases between. The length of the CDR3 is 20 residues. This CDR3 is CASSPLGSGQTLISGNTIYF. The CDR3 region has the DNA TGCGCCAGCAGCCCCCTGGGGTCCGGACAAACTCTGATCTCTGGAAACACCATATATTTT.